Described below is a single T cell receptor beta chain sequence and its context. The antigen is undetermined. The CDR3 extends over 16 amino acids. Trimming at V came to 2 bases and at J to 10 bases, leaving 6 bases not matched to a gene. Germline V lookup: CDR1 MGHRA, CDR2 YSYEKL. One entry per CDR3 protein, called by TCRdb with MiXCR from the reads. The sample has about 490,000 distinct CDR3 sequences, approximately 25% seen once. This entry is derived from a study of T cell repertoires in cytomegalovirus infection. Across the study: The public TCR beta signatures pointed to both CMV infection and matching HLA type.

Study results and caveats: Summed public TCR beta family frequency identified CMV carriers bearing the relevant HLA. HLA-C-restricted CMV-specific TCR beta clonotypes prevailed in the ex vivo response.

The specimen was PBMCs. The rearrangement joins TRBV4-1 to TRBJ1-6; 12 bases align to TRBD1. The source of this sequence is a human donor in good health (CMV status not recorded). Some clones in this sample may be carry-over from other donors' samples. CDR3 residues: CASSQTPGTGGSPLHF. The CDR3 DNA follows: TGCGCCAGCAGCCAAACCCCGGGGACAGGGGGCTCACCCCTCCACTTT.